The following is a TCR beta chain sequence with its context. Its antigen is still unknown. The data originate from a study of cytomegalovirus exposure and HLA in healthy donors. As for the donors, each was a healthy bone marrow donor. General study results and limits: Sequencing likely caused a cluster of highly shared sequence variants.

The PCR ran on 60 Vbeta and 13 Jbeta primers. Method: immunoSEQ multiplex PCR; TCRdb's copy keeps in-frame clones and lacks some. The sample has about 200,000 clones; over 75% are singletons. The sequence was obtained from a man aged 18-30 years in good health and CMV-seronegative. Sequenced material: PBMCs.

The CDR3 nucleotides are TGCGCCAGCAGCCAAGTCCTAGCGGGGGAGACCGGGGAGCTGTTTTTT. It specifies CASSQVLAGETGELFF. This chain connects TRBV4-3 to TRBJ2-2, with 10 positions matching TRBD2. The trim removed 1 base at V and 5 bases at J, leaving 4 bases unmatched. The CDR3 consists of 16 residues. CDR1 is LGHNA, CDR2 YSLEER, per germline.